The 25 T cell receptor beta chains given below trace back to one sample, sequenced in a study of Graves' ophthalmopathy and Graves' hyperthyroidism. The authors amplified TCR beta CDR3 regions, and they did so from RNA transcripts for repertoire sequencing. Following a first-round RT-PCR that used HTBI primers, a second-round multiplex PCR was carried out. TCRdb itself ran the multiplex PCR reads through MiXCR, one entry per CDR3 protein. The top ten clones hold approximately 8.6% of a sample with 210,000 or so distinct CDR3 sequences, around 28% of them seen once. Source material: peripheral blood. The receptors come from a man aged 50 to 59 with Graves' ophthalmopathy.

This clonotype showed up just once. The rearrangement links TRBV6-1 to TRBJ1-5, with a possible D match to TRBD1 (6 bases). This CDR3 contains 17 residues. Germline V gene data show CDR1 as MNHNS and CDR2 as SASEGT. V lost 1 base, J lost 0 bases, and 13 bases lay in between. As DNA, the CDR3 is TGTGCCAGCAGTGAAGTGGTTCCGGGGGCTAGCAATCAGCCCCAGCATTTT. Translated: CASSEVVPGASNQPQHF.

This clonotype was counted many times. The rearrangement links TRBV28 to TRBJ1-1, with D perhaps TRBD1 (6 bases). Germline assignment: CDR1 MDHEN and CDR2 SYDVKM. Trimming took 6 bases from V and 4 from J, leaving 12 bases between them. The CDR3 covers 13 residues. CDR3 nucleotides: TGTGCCAGCAGCCCCACAGGGCCCACTGAAGCTTTCTTT. Residues: CASSPTGPTEAFF.

This clonotype appeared many times. This rearrangement joins TRBV20-1 to TRBJ2-5; D is undetermined. The V gene lost 0 bases and the J gene lost 5 bases, with 13 bases spanning the gap. Germline V gene lookup returns CDR1 DFQATT and CDR2 SNEGSKA (reference sequence). The CDR3 covers 14 residues. CDR3 coding DNA: TGCAGTGCTAGAGATCTCGGGCCGAAGGAGACCCAGTACTTC. This codes for CSARDLGPKETQYF.

Ten or more counts support this clonotype. The gene calls are TRBV4-2 and TRBJ2-2; 13 bases are a match to TRBD2. Germline lookup yields CDR1 LGHNA and CDR2 YNFKEQ. The V and J ends lost 4 bases and 0 bases, in that order; junction bases with no gene match: 8. This CDR3 comprises 19 residues. CDR3 residues: CASSLRTSGRRANTGELFF. The CDR3 DNA reads TGTGCCAGCAGCCTTAGGACTAGCGGGAGACGGGCGAACACCGGGGAGCTGTTTTTT.

This clonotype came up many times. This rearrangement joins TRBV6-5 to TRBJ1-3; D call uncertain. Trimming removed 6 bases from V and 4 bases from J, with 13 bases in between. The CDR3 runs to 14 residues. From germline, CDR1 is MNHEY and CDR2 SVGAGI. The CDR3 here is CASSPGTTGNTIYF. CDR3 coding DNA: TGTGCCAGCAGCCCCGGAACTACAGGAAACACCATATATTTT.

In its sample, this clonotype was seen many times. The gene calls are TRBV7-2 and TRBJ1-6; D is undetermined. This CDR3 comprises 14 residues. Per the germline V gene, CDR1 is SGHTA and CDR2 is FQGNSA. Trimming took off 0 bases at V and 8 bases at J, with 8 bases between the two ends. The CDR3 sequence is CASSLAFRDSPLHF. The CDR3 nucleotides are TGTGCCAGCAGCTTAGCTTTTCGCGATTCACCCCTCCACTTT.

This clonotype was recorded many times. The V and J genes are TRBV20-1 and TRBJ1-6; D not certain. Germline V gene sequence: CDR1 DFQATT, CDR2 SNEGSKA (reference sequence). V was clipped by 1 base and J by 8 bases, with 6 bases between them. The CDR3 loop spans 12 amino acids. CDR3 coding DNA: TGCAGTGCTAGAGCTGGTGATTCACCCCTCCACTTT. This codes for CSARAGDSPLHF.

This clonotype has ten or more counts. V is TRBV12-5 and J is TRBJ2-2; a possible D gene is TRBD1 (6 bases). Germline V CDR1 and CDR2: LGHNT, FRNRAP. The CDR3 loop spans 16 amino acids. The V and J ends lost 3 bases and 3 bases respectively, with 14 bases between them. CDR3 DNA sequence: TGTGCTAGTGGTTTTCAACAGGGCATCCACACCGGGGAGCTGTTTTTT. Translation: CASGFQQGIHTGELFF.

This clonotype was seen at least ten times. The rearrangement joins TRBV19 to TRBJ2-7; 8 nucleotides align to TRBD2. This CDR3 has 14 residues. J was trimmed by 4 bases and V by 4 bases; bases with no gene match: 6. Germline V gene data show CDR1 as LNHDA and CDR2 as SQIVND (reference sequence). Here the CDR3 DNA reads TGTGCCAGTAGTACCGGGACTAGGAAGTACGAGCAGTACTTC. It translates to CASSTGTRKYEQYF.

This clonotype was observed at least ten times. The chain carries TRBV12-3 or TRBV12-4 and TRBJ1-1; D not resolved. The V end was cut by 0 bases, the J end by 1 base, with 9 bases between. CDR3 length equals 15 residues. The CDR3 reads CASSLALTSNTEAFF. The CDR3 nucleotides are TGTGCCAGCAGTTTAGCGCTAACCTCGAACACTGAAGCTTTCTTT.

Ten or more counts support this clonotype. The chain carries TRBV27 and TRBJ2-5, with D perhaps TRBD2 (5 bases). The V and J ends lost 4 bases and 2 bases respectively, with 11 bases between them. Per the germline V gene, CDR1 is MNHEY and CDR2 is SMNVEV (reference sequence). The CDR3 spans 14 residues. The CDR3 spells CASSSAGVQETQYF. The CDR3 coding sequence is TGTGCCAGCAGTTCTGCCGGGGTACAAGAGACCCAGTACTTC.

There are many counts of this clonotype. The chain uses TRBV28 and TRBJ2-2; TRBD2 agrees at 8 bases. The ends lost 5 bases at V and 0 bases at J; junction bases unmatched: 5. Germline assignment: CDR1 MDHEN and CDR2 SYDVKM. This CDR3 contains 16 residues. In nucleotides, the CDR3 is TGTGCCAGCAGTCCGCCGGGACTAGCGAACACCGGGGAGCTGTTTTTT. Translating it yields CASSPPGLANTGELFF.

V and J are TRBV12-3 or TRBV12-4 and TRBJ2-7, with 7 bases that match TRBD1. The CDR3 runs to 14 residues. Germline trimming cut 6 bases from V and 0 bases from J; bases unmatched to any gene: 5. CDR3 sequence reads: CASRQGISSYEQYF. The CDR3 DNA reads as TGTGCCAGCAGACAGGGGATAAGCTCCTACGAGCAGTACTTC.

This clonotype was recorded a few times. The chain uses TRBV12-3 or TRBV12-4 and TRBJ1-2; 7 bases map to TRBD1. CDR3 size: 19 residues. J was trimmed by 0 bases and V by 0 bases; bases with no gene match: 13. CDR3 sequence: CASSLALGRGQGSNYGYTF. The CDR3 bases are TGTGCCAGCAGTTTAGCGCTTGGGAGGGGGCAAGGTTCTAACTATGGCTACACCTTC.

This clonotype was seen ten or more times. In DNA form, the CDR3 reads TGTGCCAGCAGCCCGGGGGTTAGCGGGAGCTTCTACGAGCAGTACTTC. Translation gives CASSPGVSGSFYEQYF. The chain combines TRBV9 with TRBJ2-7; the match to TRBD2 covers 9 bases. Germline CDR1 is SGDLS and CDR2 is YYNGEE. V dropped 4 bases and J dropped 3; count of bases not matched to a gene: 11. This CDR3 has 16 residues.

The genes are TRBV12-5 and TRBJ2-7; unclear D gene. Germline V gives CDR1 LGHNT, CDR2 FRNRAP. CDR3 length: 13 residues. The V end was cut by 6 bases, the J end by 2 bases, with 11 bases between. CDR3 amino acids: CASGIGRAYEQYF. The CDR3 DNA follows: TGTGCTAGTGGGATAGGACGAGCCTACGAGCAGTACTTC.

The V gene is TRBV2, the J gene TRBJ1-1; D remains ambiguous. This CDR3 contains 18 residues. Trimming took 0 bases from V and 0 from J, leaving 17 bases between them. Germline V lookup: CDR1 SNHLY, CDR2 FYNNEI. CDR3 DNA: TGTGCCAGCAGTGAAGCGCGTCGGGGTTTTCGCCTGAACACTGAAGCTTTCTTT. It codes for CASSEARRGFRLNTEAFF.

V gene TRBV7-6 combines with J gene TRBJ2-7, with 8 bases identical to TRBD1. The germline CDR1 and CDR2 sequences are SGHVS and FNYEAQ. This CDR3 is 15 amino acids long. After removal of 0 bases from V and 4 bases from J, the junction contained 5 bases not matched to a gene. The DNA for the CDR3 is TGTGCCAGCAGCTTAGCGACAGGGGAATGGTACGAGCAGTACTTC. Encoded protein: CASSLATGEWYEQYF.

This clonotype was detected a few times. The chain carries TRBV7-8 and TRBJ1-2; no clear D gene. Germline V gene data show CDR1 as SGHVS and CDR2 as FQNEAQ. The CDR3 is 11 amino acids. Trimming pared 1 base from V and 8 bases from J, leaving 5 bases between. The CDR3 loop reads CASSLEMGYTF. The CDR3 nucleotides are TGTGCCAGCAGCTTAGAAATGGGCTACACCTTC.

Ten or more counts support this clonotype. The CDR3: CASSYSRGLDYNSPLHF. The CDR3 nucleotides are TGTGCCAGCAGCTATAGCCGGGGACTGGACTATAATTCACCCCTCCACTTT. The V gene is TRBV7-8, the J gene TRBJ1-6; maybe TRBD1 (5 bases). The CDR3 runs to 17 residues. Germline values: CDR1 SGHVS, CDR2 FQNEAQ. The V gene lost 4 bases and the J gene lost 3 bases, with 16 bases spanning the gap.

The V and J genes are TRBV29-1 and TRBJ2-7; no firm D call. V shed 4 bases and J shed 0 bases, with 10 bases lying between them. The CDR3 runs 13 residues. CDR1 and CDR2 from the germline V gene are SQVTM and ANQGSEA. The CDR3 region is CSVGSLFSYEQYF. For the CDR3, the DNA is TGCAGCGTTGGGTCGTTATTCTCCTACGAGCAGTACTTC.

This chain connects TRBV11-3 to TRBJ1-1; D not resolved. The germline V and J ends were trimmed by 7 bases and 5 bases, with 20 bases remaining between them. CDR3 length: 15 residues. Germline loops: CDR1 SGHNT, CDR2 YENEEA. DNA for the CDR3: TGTGCCAGCAACCCGAGCGGTCACGCAGGTACTGAAGCTTTCTTT. It specifies CASNPSGHAGTEAFF.

There are many counts of this clonotype. The rearrangement uses TRBV28 and TRBJ1-2; unclear D gene. Germline V gene sequence: CDR1 MDHEN, CDR2 SYDVKM. V lost 6 bases, J lost 1 base, and 12 bases lay in between. CDR3 length: 14 residues. Written as DNA, the CDR3 is TGTGCCAGCAGCAATGGTGGTCGTAACTATGGCTACACCTTC. It yields the protein CASSNGGRNYGYTF.

CDR3 loop: CSARGGGGRETQYF. CDR3 sequence (DNA): TGCAGTGCTAGAGGAGGGGGAGGGAGAGAGACCCAGTACTTC. V is TRBV20-1 and J is TRBJ2-5; maybe TRBD2 (7 bases). The V end was cut by 1 base, the J end by 4 bases, with 13 bases between. Germline V gives CDR1 DFQATT, CDR2 SNEGSKA (reference sequence). CDR3 length equals 14 residues.

The chain is built from TRBV19 and TRBJ2-2, with 7 positions matching TRBD2. The CDR3 loop spans 14 amino acids. CDR1 and CDR2 from the germline V gene are LNHDA and SQIVND (reference sequence). The V and J ends lost 6 bases and 7 bases, in that order; junction bases with no gene match: 8. The CDR3 loop is CASRLRPGGGELFF. In nucleotides, the CDR3 is TGTGCCAGTAGGCTAAGGCCGGGGGGCGGGGAGCTGTTTTTT.